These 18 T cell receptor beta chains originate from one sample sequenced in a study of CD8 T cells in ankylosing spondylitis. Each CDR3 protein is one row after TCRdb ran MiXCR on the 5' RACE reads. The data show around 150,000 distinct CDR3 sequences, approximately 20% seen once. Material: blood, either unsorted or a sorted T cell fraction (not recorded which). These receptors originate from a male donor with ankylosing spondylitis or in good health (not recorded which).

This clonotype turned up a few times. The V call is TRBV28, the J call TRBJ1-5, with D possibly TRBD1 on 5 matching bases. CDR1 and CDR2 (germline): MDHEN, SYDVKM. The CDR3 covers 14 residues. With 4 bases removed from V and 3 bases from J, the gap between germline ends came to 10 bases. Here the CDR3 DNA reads TGTGCCAGCAGTTCCCCAGGGTTCAATCAGCCCCAGCATTTT. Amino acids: CASSSPGFNQPQHF.

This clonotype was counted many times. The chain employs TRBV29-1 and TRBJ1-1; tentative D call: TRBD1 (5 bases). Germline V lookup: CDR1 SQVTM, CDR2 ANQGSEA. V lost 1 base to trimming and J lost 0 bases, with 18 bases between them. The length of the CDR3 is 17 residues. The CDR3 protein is CSVEVEGALGVNTEAFF. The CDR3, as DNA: TGCAGCGTTGAAGTCGAAGGCGCCCTAGGGGTGAACACTGAAGCTTTCTTT.

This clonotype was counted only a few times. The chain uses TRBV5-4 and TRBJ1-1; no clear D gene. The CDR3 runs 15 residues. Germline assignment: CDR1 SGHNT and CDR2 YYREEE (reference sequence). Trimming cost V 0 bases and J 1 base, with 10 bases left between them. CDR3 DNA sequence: TGTGCCAGCAGCTTGGATCAAGGGTCGAACACTGAAGCTTTCTTT. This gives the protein CASSLDQGSNTEAFF.

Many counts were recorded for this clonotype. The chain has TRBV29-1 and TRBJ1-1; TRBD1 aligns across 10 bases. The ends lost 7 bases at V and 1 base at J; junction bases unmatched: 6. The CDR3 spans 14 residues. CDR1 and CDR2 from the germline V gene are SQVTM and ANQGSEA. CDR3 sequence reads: CSAPGTGANTEAFF. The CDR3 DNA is TGCAGCGCCCCCGGGACAGGGGCGAACACTGAAGCTTTCTTT.

The CDR3 is CASSFTGSGNTIYF. The DNA for the CDR3 is TGTGCCAGCAGCTTCACCGGTTCCGGAAACACCATATATTTT. This chain connects TRBV5-4 to TRBJ1-3, with D uncertain. Looked up from germline, CDR1 is SGHNT and CDR2 is YYREEE (reference sequence). The CDR3 loop spans 14 amino acids. With 2 bases removed from V and 4 bases from J, the gap between germline ends came to 10 bases.

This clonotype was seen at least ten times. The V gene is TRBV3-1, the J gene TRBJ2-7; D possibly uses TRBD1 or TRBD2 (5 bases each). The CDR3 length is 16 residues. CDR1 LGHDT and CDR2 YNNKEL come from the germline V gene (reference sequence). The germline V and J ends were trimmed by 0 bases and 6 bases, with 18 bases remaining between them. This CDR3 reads CASSQDAFGTSGEQYF. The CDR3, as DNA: TGTGCCAGCAGCCAAGACGCATTTGGGACCTCCGGCGAGCAGTACTTC.

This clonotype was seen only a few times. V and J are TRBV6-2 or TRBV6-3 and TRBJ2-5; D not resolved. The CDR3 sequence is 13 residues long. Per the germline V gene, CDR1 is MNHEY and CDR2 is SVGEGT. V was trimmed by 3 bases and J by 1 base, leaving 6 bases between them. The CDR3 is CASSYRAQETQYF. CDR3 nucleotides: TGTGCCAGCAGTTATCGGGCCCAAGAGACCCAGTACTTC.

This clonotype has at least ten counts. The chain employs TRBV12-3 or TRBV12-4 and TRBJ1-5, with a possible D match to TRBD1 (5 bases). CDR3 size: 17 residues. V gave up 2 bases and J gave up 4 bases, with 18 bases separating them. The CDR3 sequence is CASSLSSGHDPNQPQHF. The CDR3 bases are TGTGCCAGCAGTTTATCCTCGGGGCACGACCCGAATCAGCCCCAGCATTTT.

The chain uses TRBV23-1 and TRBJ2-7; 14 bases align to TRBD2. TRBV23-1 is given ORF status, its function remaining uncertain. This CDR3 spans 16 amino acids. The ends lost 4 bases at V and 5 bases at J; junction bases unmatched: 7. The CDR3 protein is CASSLGTSGSPHEQYF. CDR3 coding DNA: TGCGCCAGCAGTCTAGGGACTAGCGGGAGCCCCCACGAGCAGTACTTC.

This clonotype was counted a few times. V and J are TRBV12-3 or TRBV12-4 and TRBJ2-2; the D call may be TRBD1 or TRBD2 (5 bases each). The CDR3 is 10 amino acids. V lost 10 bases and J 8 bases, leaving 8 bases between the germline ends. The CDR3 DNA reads TGTGCCACGTGGGGGGGGGAGCTGTTTTTT. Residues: CATWGGELFF.

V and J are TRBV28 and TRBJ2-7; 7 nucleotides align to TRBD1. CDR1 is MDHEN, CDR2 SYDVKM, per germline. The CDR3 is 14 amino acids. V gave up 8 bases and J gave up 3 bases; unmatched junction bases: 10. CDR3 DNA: TGTGCCAGCGGTGCGACAGGGTCCTACTACGAGCAGTACTTC. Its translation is CASGATGSYYEQYF.

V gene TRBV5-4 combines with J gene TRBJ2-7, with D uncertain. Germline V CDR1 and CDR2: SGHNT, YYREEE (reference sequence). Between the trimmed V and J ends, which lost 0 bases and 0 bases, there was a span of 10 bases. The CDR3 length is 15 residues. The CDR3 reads CASSLAGGDSYEQYF. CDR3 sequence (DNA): TGTGCCAGCAGCTTGGCCGGCGGAGACTCCTACGAGCAGTACTTC. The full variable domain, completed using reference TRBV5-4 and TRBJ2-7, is ETGVTQSPTHLIKTRGQQVTLRCSSQSGHNTVSWYQQALGQGPQFIFQYYREEENGRGNFPPRFSGLQFPNYSSELNVNALELDDSALYLCASSLAGGDSYEQYFGPGTRLTVT.

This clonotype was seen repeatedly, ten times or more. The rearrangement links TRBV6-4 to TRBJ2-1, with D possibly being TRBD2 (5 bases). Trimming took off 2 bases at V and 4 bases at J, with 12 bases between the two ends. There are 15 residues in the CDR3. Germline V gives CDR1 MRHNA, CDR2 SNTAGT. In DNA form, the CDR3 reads TGTGCCAGCAGTGACAGCGGAGGACGATACAATGAGCAGTTCTTC. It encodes CASSDSGGRYNEQFF.

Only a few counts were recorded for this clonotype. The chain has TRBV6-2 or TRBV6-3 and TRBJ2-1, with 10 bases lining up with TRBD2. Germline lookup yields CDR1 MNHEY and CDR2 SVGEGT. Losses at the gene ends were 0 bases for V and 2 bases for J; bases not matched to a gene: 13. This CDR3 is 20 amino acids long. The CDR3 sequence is CASSYSILDGAGGPYNEQFF. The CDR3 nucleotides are TGTGCCAGCAGTTACTCTATTCTCGATGGAGCGGGAGGGCCCTACAATGAGCAGTTCTTC.

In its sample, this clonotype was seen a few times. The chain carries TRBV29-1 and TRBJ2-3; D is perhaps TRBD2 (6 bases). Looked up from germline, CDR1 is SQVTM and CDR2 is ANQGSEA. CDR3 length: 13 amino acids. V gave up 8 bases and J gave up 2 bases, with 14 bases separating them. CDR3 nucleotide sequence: TGCAGCACGACCCAGCGGGCCACAGATACGCAGTATTTT. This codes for CSTTQRATDTQYF.

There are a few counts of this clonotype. This CDR3 reads CASSLDGGESYEQYF. Here the CDR3 DNA reads TGTGCCAGCAGCTTGGACGGGGGAGAGTCCTACGAGCAGTACTTC. The rearrangement links TRBV5-5 to TRBJ2-7, with D perhaps TRBD2 (6 bases). The CDR3 is 15 residues long. Trimming took 0 bases from V and 1 from J, leaving 11 bases between them. Germline CDR1 is SGHKS and CDR2 is YYEKEE (reference sequence).

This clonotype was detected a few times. The DNA for the CDR3 is TGTGCCAGCAGCGTAGATGGCGGGAGGATGGATGAGCAGTTCTTC. This codes for CASSVDGGRMDEQFF. The J gene is TRBJ2-1, the V gene TRBV9; the match to TRBD2 covers 8 bases. CDR1 and CDR2 from the germline V gene are SGDLS and YYNGEE. This CDR3 has 15 residues. The ends lost 0 bases at V and 8 bases at J; junction bases unmatched: 7.

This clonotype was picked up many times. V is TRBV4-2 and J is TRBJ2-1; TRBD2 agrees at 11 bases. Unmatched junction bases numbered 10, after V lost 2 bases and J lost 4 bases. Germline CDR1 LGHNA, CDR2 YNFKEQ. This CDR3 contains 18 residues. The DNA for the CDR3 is TGTGCCAGCAGCCAAAGTCTGGGGACTAGCGGAGGATACAATGAGCAGTTCTTC. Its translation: CASSQSLGTSGGYNEQFF.